These 6 T cell receptor beta chains were all obtained from the same sample, sequenced in a study of early T cells in non-severe SARS-CoV-2 infection. TCRdb called the 5' RACE reads again in MiXCR, with one record for every CDR3 protein. The data show 60,000 to 65,000 distinct CDR3 sequences, about 10% seen once. Source: whole blood, taken at baseline. The receptors shown here come from an adult who was a healthcare worker with PCR-confirmed SARS-CoV-2 infection or an uninfected control (not recorded which).

This clonotype was counted a few times. This chain joins TRBV6-2 or TRBV6-3 and TRBJ2-2; 7 nucleotides agree with TRBD2. The CDR3 covers 15 residues. After removal of 2 bases from V and 7 bases from J, the junction contained 7 bases not matched to a gene. The V gene's germline CDR1 is MNHEY and CDR2 SVGEGT. CDR3 protein: CASSYGAGVVGELFF. CDR3 bases: TGTGCCAGCAGTTACGGGGCGGGAGTTGTCGGGGAGCTGTTTTTT.

The chain carries TRBV7-3 and TRBJ2-5; 7 bases match TRBD1. With V trimmed by 4 bases and J by 4 bases, 3 bases remained unmatched. Germline V gene lookup returns CDR1 SGHTA and CDR2 FQGTGA. This CDR3 comprises 13 residues. The CDR3 loop is CASSSGQRETQYF. CDR3 DNA sequence: TGTGCCAGCAGCTCGGGACAGAGAGAGACCCAGTACTTC. Together with reference TRBV7-3 and TRBJ2-5, the CDR3 gives the full variable domain: GAGVSQTPSNKVTEKGKYVELRCDPISGHTALYWYRQSLGQGPEFLIYFQGTGAADDSGLPNDRFFAVRPEGSVSTLKIQRTERGDSAVYLCASSSGQRETQYFGPGTRLLVL.

This clonotype was picked up a small number of times. The V call is TRBV27, the J call TRBJ1-1; D uncertain. Germline CDR1 MNHEY, CDR2 SMNVEV (reference sequence). CDR3 length equals 14 residues. V lost 5 bases and J 3 bases, leaving 13 bases between the germline ends. The CDR3 is CASSPVIRYTEAFF. In nucleotides, the CDR3 is TGTGCCAGCAGTCCCGTTATTAGGTACACTGAAGCTTTCTTT.

This chain's CDR3 is CASSYRDYRVGETQYF. DNA for the CDR3: TGTGCCAGCAGCTATCGGGACTACCGAGTTGGGGAGACCCAGTACTTC. The chain links TRBV11-2 to TRBJ2-5, with 7 bases that match TRBD2. V shed 4 bases and J 5 bases; nucleotides not matched to a gene: 13. Germline V CDR1 and CDR2: SGHAT, FQNNGV. This CDR3 spans 16 amino acids. The full variable domain, its missing parts supplied by reference TRBV11-2 and TRBJ2-5, is EAGVAQSPRYKIIEKRQSVAFWCNPISGHATLYWYQQILGQGPKLLIQFQNNGVVDDSQLPKDRFSAERLKGVDSTLKIQPAKLEDSAVYLCASSYRDYRVGETQYFGPGTRLLVL.

This clonotype was recorded at least ten times. The chain has TRBV4-2 and TRBJ2-7; 14 nucleotides match TRBD2. Looked up from germline, CDR1 is LGHNA and CDR2 is YNFKEQ. V trimming: 4 bases; J trimming: 2 bases; junction bases outside the gene matches: 7. The CDR3 length is 17 residues. The CDR3 is CASSPGTSGSFTYEQYF. In nucleotides, the CDR3 is TGTGCCAGCAGCCCCGGGACTAGCGGGAGTTTCACCTACGAGCAGTACTTC.

The rearrangement uses TRBV19 and TRBJ2-1; a possible D gene is TRBD1 (5 bases). The V end was cut by 8 bases, the J end by 0 bases, with 11 bases between. Germline V gene sequence: CDR1 LNHDA, CDR2 SQIVND (reference sequence). The CDR3 consists of 14 residues. CDR3 DNA sequence: TGTGCCAGTGGGGCGGCAAGCTCCTACAATGAGCAGTTCTTC. Encoded protein: CASGAASSYNEQFF.